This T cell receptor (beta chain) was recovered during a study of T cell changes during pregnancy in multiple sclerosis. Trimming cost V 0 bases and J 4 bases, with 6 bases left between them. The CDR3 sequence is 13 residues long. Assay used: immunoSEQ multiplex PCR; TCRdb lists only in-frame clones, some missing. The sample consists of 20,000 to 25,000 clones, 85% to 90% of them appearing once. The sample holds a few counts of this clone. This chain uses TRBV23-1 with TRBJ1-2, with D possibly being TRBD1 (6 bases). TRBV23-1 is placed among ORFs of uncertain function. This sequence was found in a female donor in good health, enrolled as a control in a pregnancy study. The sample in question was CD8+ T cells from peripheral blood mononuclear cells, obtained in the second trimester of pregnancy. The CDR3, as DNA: TGCGCCAGCAGTCAATCAGGGGGCTATGGCTACACCTTC. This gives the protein CASSQSGGYGYTF.